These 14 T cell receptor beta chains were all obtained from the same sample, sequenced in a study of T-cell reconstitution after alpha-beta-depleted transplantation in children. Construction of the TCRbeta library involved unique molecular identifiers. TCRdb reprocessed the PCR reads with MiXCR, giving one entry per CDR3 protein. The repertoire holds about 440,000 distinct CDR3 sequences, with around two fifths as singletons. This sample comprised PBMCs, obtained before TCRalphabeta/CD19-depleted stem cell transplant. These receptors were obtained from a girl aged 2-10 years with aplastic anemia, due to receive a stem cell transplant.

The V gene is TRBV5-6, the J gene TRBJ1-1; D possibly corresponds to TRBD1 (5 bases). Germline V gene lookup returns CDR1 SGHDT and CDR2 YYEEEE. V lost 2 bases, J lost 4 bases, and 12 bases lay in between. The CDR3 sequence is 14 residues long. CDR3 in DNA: TGTGCCAGCAGCTTCTACGGGGGGGGCACTGAAGCTTTCTTT. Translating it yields CASSFYGGGTEAFF.

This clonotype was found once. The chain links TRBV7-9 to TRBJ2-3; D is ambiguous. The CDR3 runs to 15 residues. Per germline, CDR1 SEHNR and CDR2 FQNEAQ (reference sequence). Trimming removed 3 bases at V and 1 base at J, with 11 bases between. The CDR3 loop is CASSLGFGGTDTQYF. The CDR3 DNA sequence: TGTGCCAGCAGCTTGGGGTTTGGGGGCACAGATACGCAGTATTTT.

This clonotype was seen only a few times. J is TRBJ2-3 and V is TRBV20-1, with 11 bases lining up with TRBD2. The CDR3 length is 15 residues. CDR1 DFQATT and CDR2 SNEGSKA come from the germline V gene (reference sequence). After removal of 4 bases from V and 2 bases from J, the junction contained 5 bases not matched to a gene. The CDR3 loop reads CSAIIAGGPTDTQYF. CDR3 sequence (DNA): TGCAGTGCTATAATAGCGGGAGGGCCCACAGATACGCAGTATTTT.

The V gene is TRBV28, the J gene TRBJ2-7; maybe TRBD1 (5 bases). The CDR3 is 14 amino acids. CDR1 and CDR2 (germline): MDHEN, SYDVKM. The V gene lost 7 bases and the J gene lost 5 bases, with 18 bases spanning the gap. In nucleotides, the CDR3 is TGTGCCAGCAAGGGCAATTCAGGGTTCGACGAGCAGTACTTC. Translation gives CASKGNSGFDEQYF.

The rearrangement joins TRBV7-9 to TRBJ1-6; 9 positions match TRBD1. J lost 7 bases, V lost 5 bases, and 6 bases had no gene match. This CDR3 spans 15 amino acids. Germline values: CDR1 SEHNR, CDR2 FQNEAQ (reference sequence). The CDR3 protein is CASSHGTGRNSPLHF. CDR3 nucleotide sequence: TGTGCCAGCAGCCACGGGACAGGGAGAAATTCACCCCTCCACTTT. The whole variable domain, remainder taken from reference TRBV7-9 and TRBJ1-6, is DTGVSQNPRHKITKRGQNVTFRCDPISEHNRLYWYRQTLGQGPEFLTYFQNEAQLEKSRLLSDRFSAERPKGSFSTLEIQRTEQGDSAMYLCASSHGTGRNSPLHFGNGTRLTVT.

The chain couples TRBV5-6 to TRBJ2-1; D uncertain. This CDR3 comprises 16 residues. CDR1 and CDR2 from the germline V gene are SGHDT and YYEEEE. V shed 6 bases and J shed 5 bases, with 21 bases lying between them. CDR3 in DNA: TGTGCCAGCACCTTTGGAAGGTGGCAGATCCACAATGAGCAGTTCTTC. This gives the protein CASTFGRWQIHNEQFF.

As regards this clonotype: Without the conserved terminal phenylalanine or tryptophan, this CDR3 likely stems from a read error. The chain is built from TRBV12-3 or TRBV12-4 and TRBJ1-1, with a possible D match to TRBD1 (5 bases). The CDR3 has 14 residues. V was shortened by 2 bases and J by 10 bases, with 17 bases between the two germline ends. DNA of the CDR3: TGTGCCAGCAGTTTAAATTGGCCGAGGGGCATAGCTTTCCTT. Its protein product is CASSLNWPRGIAFL.

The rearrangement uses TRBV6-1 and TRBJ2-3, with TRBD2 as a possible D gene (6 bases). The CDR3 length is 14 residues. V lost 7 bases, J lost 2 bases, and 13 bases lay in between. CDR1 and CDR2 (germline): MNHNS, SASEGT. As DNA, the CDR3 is TGTGCCAGCATCATGGAGGGTCACACAGATACGCAGTATTTT. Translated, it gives CASIMEGHTDTQYF.

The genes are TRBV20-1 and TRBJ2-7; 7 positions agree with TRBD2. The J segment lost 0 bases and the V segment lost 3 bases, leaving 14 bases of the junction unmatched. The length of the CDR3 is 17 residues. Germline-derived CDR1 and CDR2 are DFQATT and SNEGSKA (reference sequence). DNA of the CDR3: TGCAGTGCTAGTGGGGCGAGAGGAGCGGGGACCTCCTACGAGCAGTACTTC. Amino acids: CSASGARGAGTSYEQYF.

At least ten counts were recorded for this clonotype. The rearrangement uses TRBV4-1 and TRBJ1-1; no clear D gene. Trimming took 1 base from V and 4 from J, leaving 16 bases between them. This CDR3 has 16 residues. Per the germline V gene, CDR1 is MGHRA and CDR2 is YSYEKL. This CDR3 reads CASSQVPPSVITEAFF. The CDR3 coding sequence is TGCGCCAGCAGCCAAGTGCCTCCGAGCGTTATCACTGAAGCTTTCTTT.

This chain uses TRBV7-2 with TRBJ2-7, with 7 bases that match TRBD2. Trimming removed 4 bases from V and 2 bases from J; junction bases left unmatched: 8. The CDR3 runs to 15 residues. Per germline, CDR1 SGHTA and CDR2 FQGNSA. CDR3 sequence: CASSSRTSSAYEQYF. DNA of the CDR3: TGTGCCAGCAGCTCCCGGACTAGTAGTGCCTACGAGCAGTACTTC.

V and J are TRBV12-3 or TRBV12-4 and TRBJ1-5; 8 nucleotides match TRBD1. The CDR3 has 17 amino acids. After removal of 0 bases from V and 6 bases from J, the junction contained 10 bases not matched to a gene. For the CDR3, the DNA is TGTGCCAGCAGTTTAGCCCTTTCGGACAGGGTAAGTCAGCCCCAGCATTTT. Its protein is CASSLALSDRVSQPQHF.

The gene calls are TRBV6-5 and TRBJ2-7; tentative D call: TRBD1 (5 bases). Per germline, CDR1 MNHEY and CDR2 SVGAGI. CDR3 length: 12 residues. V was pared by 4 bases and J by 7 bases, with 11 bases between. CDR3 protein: CASSSRGGEQYF. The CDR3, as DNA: TGTGCCAGCAGTTCTAGGGGTGGGGAGCAGTACTTC.

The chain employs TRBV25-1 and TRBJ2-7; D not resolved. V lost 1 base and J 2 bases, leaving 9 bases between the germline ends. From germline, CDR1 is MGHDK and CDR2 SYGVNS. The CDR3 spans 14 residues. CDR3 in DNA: TGTGCCAGCAGTGAATGGGCATACCCCTACGAGCAGTACTTC. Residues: CASSEWAYPYEQYF.